Below, 11 T cell receptor beta chains from the same sample are listed, as sequenced in a study of blood T cell repertoires in COVID-19. The table came from immunoSEQ multiplex PCR; TCRdb's copy has only in-frame clones and leaves some out. The sample shows under 250,000 clones, roughly nine tenths of them seen only once. Specimen: peripheral blood. The receptors here all came from a man aged 60 to 69 who had recovered from COVID-19.

This clone has a single count. The rearrangement links TRBV21-1 to TRBJ2-3; TRBD2 reflects the table's D call only, with no check against the DNA. TRBV21-1 is a pseudogene segment. The CDR3 totals 14 residues. The CDR3 reads CASSKNAAPCEQYF. The DNA of the CDR3 is TGTGCCAGCAGCAAAAACGCGGCACCATGTGAGCAGTATTTT.

About this clone itself: Sequence at one end of the junction differs from germline and may be a read error. The rearrangement uses TRBV29-1 and TRBJ1-3; 9 bases are shared with TRBD1. The length of the CDR3 is 16 residues. The germline V gene encodes CDR1 SQVTM and CDR2 ANQGSEA. CDR3 sequence: CSVEDRGYISGNTIYF. CDR3 sequence (DNA): TGCAGCGTGGAAGACAGGGGGTATATCTCTGGAAACACCATATATTTT.

The rearrangement joins TRBV5-1 to TRBJ2-5; 11 bases are shared with TRBD1. The CDR3 covers 15 residues. Looked up from germline, CDR1 is SGHRS and CDR2 is YFSETQ. The V segment lost 2 bases and the J segment 2 bases; nucleotides outside the gene matches: 2. CDR3 loop: CASSLGTGGQETQYF. For the CDR3, the DNA is TGCGCCAGCAGCTTAGGGACAGGGGGGCAAGAGACCCAGTACTTC.

The chain carries TRBV30 and TRBJ1-2; no definite D call. The CDR3 totals 14 residues. Trimming stripped 6 bases from V and 8 bases from J, with 22 bases between. Germline V lookup: CDR1 GTSNPN, CDR2 SVGIG (reference sequence). The CDR3 protein is CACAYVGVEGGYTF. The DNA of the CDR3 is TGTGCCTGTGCGTACGTCGGGGTTGAAGGAGGCTACACCTTC.

This clone was picked up one time. The J gene is TRBJ2-7, the V gene TRBV5-5, with a possible D match to TRBD1 (6 bases). V was cut by 4 bases and J by 0 bases, with 14 bases left in between. Per germline, CDR1 SGHKS and CDR2 YYEKEE (reference sequence). CDR3 length equals 15 residues. The CDR3: CASSDRSYNSYEQYF. DNA for the CDR3: TGTGCCAGCAGCGACAGGTCCTACAACTCCTACGAGCAGTACTTC. The full variable domain, rest sourced from reference TRBV5-5 and TRBJ2-7, is DAGVTQSPTHLIKTRGQQVTLRCSPISGHKSVSWYQQVLGQGPQFIFQYYEKEERGRGNFPDRFSARQFPNYSSELNVNALLLGDSALYLCASSDRSYNSYEQYFGPGTRLTVT.

This clone occurred a few times. The chain has TRBV6-6 and TRBJ2-7, with TRBD2 matching 11 bases. The V gene end was trimmed by 6 bases and the J gene end by 3 bases; junction bases not matched to a gene: 7. Germline V gene lookup returns CDR1 MNHNY and CDR2 SVGAGI (reference sequence). The CDR3 length is 15 residues. CDR3 sequence: CASRVAGGPVYEQYF. Written as DNA, the CDR3 is TGTGCCAGCAGGGTAGCGGGAGGGCCCGTCTACGAGCAGTACTTC.

The V gene is TRBV18, the J gene TRBJ2-7, with a tentative D call TRBD1 (6 bases). V was trimmed by 5 bases and J by 2 bases, leaving 13 bases between them. The CDR3 contains 14 residues. Germline V gene data show CDR1 as KGHSH and CDR2 as LQKENI. The CDR3 spells CASSSRGGTYEQYF. The CDR3 DNA reads TGTGCCAGCTCATCTCGAGGGGGAACCTACGAGCAGTACTTC.

The rearrangement joins TRBV7-2 to TRBJ1-1; D remains ambiguous. Germline-derived CDR1 and CDR2 are SGHTA and FQGNSA. With 1 base removed from V and 2 bases from J, the gap between germline ends came to 5 bases. The CDR3 runs 13 residues. The CDR3 region has the DNA TGTGCCAGCAGCTTAGGGCAAAACACTGAAGCTTTCTTT. Its translation: CASSLGQNTEAFF.

This chain connects TRBV6-7 to TRBJ2-7; D is perhaps TRBD1 (6 bases). TRBV6-7 is classed as an ORF, of uncertain function. Deletions cut 2 bases from V and 9 bases from J, with 29 bases between. The CDR3 covers 18 residues. Here the CDR3 DNA reads TGTGCCAGCAGTTACGCCCTCCCTCACCGGGACAAGGTAAAGGCGCAGTACTTC. It codes for CASSYALPHRDKVKAQYF.

The sample holds one count of this clone. The chain joins TRBV6-5 to TRBJ2-7; 8 nucleotides line up with TRBD1. Germline V gene sequence: CDR1 MNHEY, CDR2 SVGAGI. The CDR3 runs 13 residues. The trim removed 10 bases at V and 2 bases at J, leaving 7 bases unmatched. DNA of the CDR3: TGTGCCACTTCCGGGACAGGACCCTACGAGCAGTACTTC. Protein sequence: CATSGTGPYEQYF.

The DNA of the CDR3 is TGTGCCAGCAGCGCGCAGGGCGTTCAGAAATATAATTCACCCCTCCACTTT. Protein sequence: CASSAQGVQKYNSPLHF. The V and J genes are TRBV9 and TRBJ1-6, with TRBD1 as a possible D gene (5 bases). Trimming shortened V by 3 bases and J by 4 bases, and 17 bases separated the two germline ends. The CDR3 has 17 residues. Germline V gene sequence: CDR1 SGDLS, CDR2 YYNGEE.